This paragraph covers one T cell receptor beta chain sequence. Cohort 3 donors counted as recovered after two negative PCRs, clearance, or resolved symptoms. The data derive from a study of blood T cell repertoires in COVID-19. In the study's own analysis: Reference gene primer amplification gave estimated nucleated cell counts. Sequencing used immunoSEQ multiplex PCR; TCRdb keeps in-frame clones, though not all of them. Clonal size and the V and J genes are those of that table, whereas D and trimming came from the DNA. The sample lists roughly 260,000 clones, roughly 88% occurring once. CDR1 and CDR2 from the germline V gene are SGHDN and FVKESK. The CDR3 totals 14 residues. The V and J ends lost 1 base and 7 bases respectively, with 8 bases between them.

Material: PBMCs or T cells enriched from blood (not recorded which). The receptor's source is a woman in her 50s who had recovered from COVID-19. V gene TRBV14 combines with J gene TRBJ1-6; a weak D match, TRBD1 (5 bases). The CDR3 bases are TGTGCCAGCAGCCAAGGGACACCAAATTCACCCCTCCACTTT. As protein: CASSQGTPNSPLHF.